These 14 T cell receptor beta chains share one sample of origin, sequenced in a study of breast tumors, draining lymph nodes, adjacent tissues. One entry per CDR3 protein results from TCRdb running MiXCR on the multiplex PCR reads. The sample yields roughly 220,000 distinct CDR3 sequences, about 34% seen once. Breast cancer patients provided tissue from their axillary draining lymph nodes. Sequencing used axillary lymph node tissue. Receptors were obtained from a female donor with breast cancer. Some clones in this sample may be carry-over from other donors' samples.

This clonotype was seen at least ten times. This sequence joins TRBV19 and TRBJ2-1; 7 nucleotides match TRBD1. Germline V gene lookup returns CDR1 LNHDA and CDR2 SQIVND (reference sequence). V gave up 8 bases and J gave up 6 bases; unmatched junction bases: 7. This CDR3 spans 13 amino acids. The CDR3 sequence is CASGHRGANEQFF. DNA for the CDR3: TGTGCCAGTGGGCACAGGGGAGCCAATGAGCAGTTCTTC.

The chain employs TRBV2 and TRBJ1-6; no clear D. V shed 6 bases and J shed 4 bases, with 10 bases lying between them. The germline CDR1 and CDR2 sequences are SNHLY and FYNNEI. This CDR3 has 14 residues. The CDR3 DNA reads TGTGCCAGCAGGGACTGGCAATATAATTCACCCCTCCACTTT. This encodes CASRDWQYNSPLHF. The variable domain in full, with the rest retrieved from reference TRBV2 and TRBJ1-6, is EPEVTQTPSHQVTQMGQEVILRCVPISNHLYFYWYRQILGQKVEFLVSFYNNEISEKSEIFDDQFSVERPDGSNFTLKIRSTKLEDSAMYFCASRDWQYNSPLHFGNGTRLTVT.

This clonotype was seen repeatedly, ten times or more. This chain links TRBV7-3 with TRBJ1-2; D call uncertain. The V end lost 2 bases, the J end lost 0 bases, and 16 bases lay between the germline ends. The CDR3 extends over 17 amino acids. From germline, CDR1 is SGHTA and CDR2 FQGTGA. DNA of the CDR3: TGTGCCAGCAGCTTATCGGGTGCCCTTGGAACTAACTATGGCTACACCTTC. Protein sequence: CASSLSGALGTNYGYTF.

This clonotype was counted ten times or more. This chain uses TRBV2 with TRBJ2-2, with D perhaps TRBD1 (5 bases). Trimming removed 4 bases at V and 2 bases at J, with 14 bases between. CDR3 length equals 16 residues. CDR1 is SNHLY, CDR2 FYNNEI, per germline. In DNA form, the CDR3 reads TGTGCCAGCAGTGGGACACTAAGATTTAACACCGGGGAGCTGTTTTTT. Protein product: CASSGTLRFNTGELFF.

Concerning this clonotype: The junction and the germline gene differ at one end; a read error may be behind it. V gene TRBV5-1 combines with J gene TRBJ1-4; D may be TRBD1 (6 bases). From germline, CDR1 is SGHRS and CDR2 YFSETQ. CDR3 size: 12 residues. The CDR3 DNA reads TGCGCCAGCAGCTATAGGGGGGAAGAACTCTTTTTT. It codes for CASSYRGEELFF.

This clonotype was counted many times. The chain joins TRBV5-1 to TRBJ2-2; 8 nucleotides line up with TRBD2. Germline CDR1 SGHRS, CDR2 YFSETQ. The CDR3 loop spans 16 amino acids. V shed 4 bases, J shed 3 bases, and the junction held 8 bases outside the gene matches. The chain's CDR3 is CASSMRGASYTGELFF. The CDR3 coding sequence is TGCGCCAGCAGCATGCGGGGGGCCTCCTACACCGGGGAGCTGTTTTTT.

The chain combines TRBV24-1 with TRBJ2-7; 10 bases fit TRBD1. The CDR3 is 14 amino acids. Germline V gene lookup returns CDR1 KGHDR and CDR2 SFDVKD. The junction had 7 bases not matched to a gene; V was cut back by 7 bases and J by 5 bases. The CDR3 protein is CATSRGDRGHEQYF. CDR3 DNA: TGTGCCACCAGCCGAGGCGACAGGGGGCACGAGCAGTACTTC.

This clonotype has a handful of counts. A read error may explain this, as a much larger clone is one base away. V is TRBV2 and J is TRBJ2-2, with TRBD1 matching over 8 bases. Looked up from germline, CDR1 is SNHLY and CDR2 is FYNNEI. The CDR3 is 14 amino acids. V was pared by 8 bases and J by 7 bases, with 9 bases of the junction left unmatched. The CDR3 reads CASVRQGMGGELFF. The CDR3 bases are TGTGCCAGCGTGAGACAGGGGATGGGCGGGGAGCTGTTTTTT. Full variable domain (outside the CDR3, taken from reference TRBV2 and TRBJ2-2): EPEVTQTPSHQVTQMGQEVILRCVPISNHLYFYWYRQILGQKVEFLVSFYNNEISEKSEIFDDQFSVERPDGSNFTLKIRSTKLEDSAMYFCASVRQGMGGELFFGEGSRLTVL.

This clonotype has at least ten counts. This chain uses TRBV7-9 with TRBJ2-1, with D perhaps matching TRBD2 (5 bases). Germline-derived CDR1 and CDR2 are SEHNR and FQNEAQ (reference sequence). The V gene lost 3 bases and the J gene lost 3 bases, with 24 bases spanning the gap. The CDR3 runs to 19 residues. CDR3 in amino acids: CASSFIPLGRRALYNEQFF. In DNA form, the CDR3 reads TGTGCCAGCAGCTTTATCCCCCTCGGTAGGCGGGCTCTCTACAATGAGCAGTTCTTC.

This chain links TRBV12-3 or TRBV12-4 with TRBJ2-1; 7 nucleotides match TRBD2. This CDR3 region has 14 residues. The trim removed 6 bases at V and 5 bases at J, leaving 7 bases unmatched. The CDR3 sequence is CASRVLAEDNEQFF. In DNA, the CDR3 is TGTGCCAGCAGGGTTCTAGCGGAGGACAATGAGCAGTTCTTC.

As to this clonotype: A much larger clone lies a single base off, so this may be a read error. The rearrangement joins TRBV29-1 to TRBJ1-2; D is unresolved. The CDR3 loop spans 15 amino acids. Germline CDR1 is SQVTM and CDR2 is ANQGSEA. The CDR3 DNA sequence: TGTGCCTGGAGACTCGTAACAGTCAGTAGCTATGGCTACACCTTC. Amino acids: CAWRLVTVSSYGYTF. Filled out from reference TRBV29-1 and TRBJ1-2, the complete variable domain reads SAVISQKPSRDICQRGTSLTIQCQVDSQVTMMFWYRQQPGQSLTLIATANQGSEATYESGFVIDKFPISRPNLTFSTLTVSNMSPEDSSIYLCAWRLVTVSSYGYTFGSGTRLTVV.

There are many counts of this clonotype. The chain uses TRBV20-1 and TRBJ2-3, with D uncertain. Germline lookup yields CDR1 DFQATT and CDR2 SNEGSKA (reference sequence). Trimming removed 3 bases at V and 2 bases at J, with 12 bases between. The CDR3 length is 14 residues. The CDR3 coding sequence is TGCAGTGCTAGTGCAGACACTCACACAGATACGCAGTATTTT. Translation: CSASADTHTDTQYF.

This clonotype was seen at least ten times. The chain uses TRBV18 and TRBJ2-7; 11 nucleotides match TRBD1. This CDR3 is 15 amino acids long. In germline, CDR1 is KGHSH, CDR2 LQKENI. The V and J ends lost 0 bases and 6 bases, in that order; junction bases with no gene match: 4. The CDR3 coding sequence is TGTGCCAGCTCACCACCCGGGACAGGGGGAGGCGAGCAGTACTTC. Its protein is CASSPPGTGGGEQYF.

This clonotype was observed at least ten times. This CDR3 is CASSSTGPGGPQHF. The CDR3 DNA is TGTGCCAGCAGTTCTACAGGGCCGGGAGGACCCCAGCATTTT. This sequence joins TRBV7-2 and TRBJ1-5; weak D call: TRBD1 (6 bases). The CDR3 has 14 residues. Trimming left V 6 bases short and J 10 bases short, with 19 bases between. CDR1 SGHTA and CDR2 FQGNSA come from the germline V gene.